This TCR beta chain stems from a study of control samples from healthy donors and cancer patients. Profiled with immunoSEQ multiplex PCR; TCRdb holds only in-frame clones, not every one. The data show approximately 190,000 clones, roughly nine tenths seen once. The CDR3 runs 15 residues. From germline, CDR1 is LNHDA and CDR2 SQIVND (reference sequence). V was cut by 0 bases and J by 2 bases, with 10 bases left in between. Sequencing was carried out using blood. J is TRBJ1-1 and V is TRBV19; no firm D call. This receptor was identified in a man aged 30-40 years in good health. The CDR3 loop reads CASSIDRQTNTEAFF. Written as DNA, the CDR3 is TGTGCCAGTAGTATAGATCGCCAGACTAACACTGAAGCTTTCTTT.